Listed below are T cell receptor beta chains from one sample, sequenced in a study of blood T cell repertoires in COVID-19. Method: immunoSEQ multiplex PCR; TCRdb's copy keeps in-frame clones and lacks some. Altogether some 75,000 clones are present, 80% being singletons, with the ten largest covering about 13%. Material: peripheral blood. These receptors were taken from a man in his forties or fifties with COVID-19, enrolled during active disease. CDR3s include the opening cysteine and the closing phenylalanine or tryptophan. The order of the fields is J gene, CDR3 length, clone size, V gene, D gene, CDR3 DNA, CDR3 protein. The D gene is left open where the match is weak. Only part of the rows carry a size: once, few, many, or a class if the clone is expanded.

j_call: TRBJ1-5; cdr3_length: 16; clone_size: NA; v_call: TRBV2; d_call: NA; cdr3_nt: TGTGCCAGCAGTGAACTCGCGGGGCTTGGCAATCAGCCCCAGCATTTT; cdr3_aa: CASSELAGLGNQPQHF
j_call: TRBJ2-5; cdr3_length: 12; clone_size: NA; v_call: TRBV5-1; d_call: NA; cdr3_nt: TGCGCCAGCTACCTTGGGGGCGGGACCCAGTACTTC; cdr3_aa: CASYLGGGTQYF
j_call: TRBJ2-3; cdr3_length: 16; clone_size: once; v_call: TRBV5-1; d_call: TRBD2; cdr3_nt: TGCGCCAGCAGCTTCACCGGGACTAGCGGCACAGATACGCAGTATTTT; cdr3_aa: CASSFTGTSGTDTQYF
j_call: TRBJ2-2; cdr3_length: 16; clone_size: NA; v_call: TRBV28; d_call: NA; cdr3_nt: TGTGCCAGCAGTTTAAGGGCGGGGTGGGACACCGGGGAGCTGTTTTTT; cdr3_aa: CASSLRAGWDTGELFF
j_call: TRBJ1-1; cdr3_length: 16; clone_size: once; v_call: TRBV29-1; d_call: TRBD1; cdr3_nt: TGCAGCGTCTCTGATGAGGGACAGGGGGCAACAACTGAAGCTTTCTTT; cdr3_aa: CSVSDEGQGATTEAFF
j_call: TRBJ2-7; cdr3_length: 14; clone_size: once; v_call: TRBV6-5; d_call: TRBD1; cdr3_nt: TGTGCCAGCAGTTACGGGCAGGGGGCCTACGAGCAGTACTTC; cdr3_aa: CASSYGQGAYEQYF
j_call: TRBJ2-3; cdr3_length: 14; clone_size: NA; v_call: TRBV19; d_call: NA; cdr3_nt: TGTGCTACGGGGCACAGGGAGTGGAGAGATACGCAGTATTTT; cdr3_aa: CATGHREWRDTQYF
j_call: TRBJ1-1; cdr3_length: 13; clone_size: NA; v_call: TRBV11-2; d_call: NA; cdr3_nt: TGTGCCAGCAGCTTAGTGGGGGGCACTGAAGCTTTCTTT; cdr3_aa: CASSLVGGTEAFF
j_call: TRBJ2-7; cdr3_length: 15; clone_size: once; v_call: TRBV7-9; d_call: TRBD1; cdr3_nt: TGTGCCAGCAGCCGGTCGGGGACAGGGTGGCACGAGCAGTACTTC; cdr3_aa: CASSRSGTGWHEQYF
j_call: TRBJ2-3; cdr3_length: 13; clone_size: NA; v_call: TRBV7-6; d_call: NA; cdr3_nt: TGTGCCAGCAGCTTACAGGGCACAGATACGCAGTATTTT; cdr3_aa: CASSLQGTDTQYF
j_call: TRBJ2-1; cdr3_length: 12; clone_size: NA; v_call: TRBV19; d_call: NA; cdr3_nt: TGTGCCAGTAGTATAACTAGGAATGAGCAGTTCTTC; cdr3_aa: CASSITRNEQFF
j_call: TRBJ2-2; cdr3_length: 15; clone_size: few; v_call: TRBV7-7; d_call: TRBD1; cdr3_nt: TGTGCTAGCAGCCCCAGGACAGGGGGGGCCGGGGAGCTGTTTTTT; cdr3_aa: CASSPRTGGAGELFF
j_call: TRBJ1-2; cdr3_length: 13; clone_size: NA; v_call: TRBV28; d_call: NA; cdr3_nt: TGTGCCAGCAGTTCCCTACGGTCCGCGGGCTACACCTTC; cdr3_aa: CASSSLRSAGYTF
j_call: TRBJ2-1; cdr3_length: 13; clone_size: NA; v_call: TRBV10-2; d_call: NA; cdr3_nt: TGCGCCAGCACGAGTGGCTCCTACAATGAGCAGTTCTTC; cdr3_aa: CASTSGSYNEQFF
j_call: TRBJ1-3; cdr3_length: 13; clone_size: few; v_call: TRBV12-3/TRBV12-4; d_call: NA; cdr3_nt: TGTGCCAGCAGTTTAGTCGGGGAAAACACCATATATTTT; cdr3_aa: CASSLVGENTIYF
j_call: TRBJ2-5; cdr3_length: 14; clone_size: NA; v_call: TRBV6-2/TRBV6-3; d_call: NA; cdr3_nt: TGTGCCAGCAGTTACTCGGGCGCGGGGGAGACCCAGTACTTC; cdr3_aa: CASSYSGAGETQYF
j_call: TRBJ2-1; cdr3_length: 16; clone_size: NA; v_call: TRBV29-1; d_call: TRBD2; cdr3_nt: TGCAGCGTTGAAGATCTTATGCAGCGGGAGTTCCATGAGCAGTTCTTC; cdr3_aa: CSVEDLMQREFHEQFF
j_call: TRBJ2-7; cdr3_length: 13; clone_size: NA; v_call: TRBV28; d_call: NA; cdr3_nt: TGTGCCAGCAGTTTATCATCCCCCTACGAGCAGTACTTC; cdr3_aa: CASSLSSPYEQYF
j_call: TRBJ2-7; cdr3_length: 13; clone_size: NA; v_call: TRBV3-1/TRBV3-2; d_call: NA; cdr3_nt: TGTGCCAGCAGCCATAGGACAGCCTACGAGCAGTACTTC; cdr3_aa: CASSHRTAYEQYF
j_call: TRBJ2-7; cdr3_length: 18; clone_size: once; v_call: TRBV6-4; d_call: NA; cdr3_nt: TGTGCCAGCAGTGACTCGAACCTAGACAGGTATGATACCTACGAGCAGTACTTC; cdr3_aa: CASSDSNLDRYDTYEQYF
j_call: TRBJ2-3; cdr3_length: 15; clone_size: NA; v_call: TRBV10-1; d_call: NA; cdr3_nt: TGCGCCAGCAGTGATTCCCCCCTTAGCACAGATACGCAGTATTTT; cdr3_aa: CASSDSPLSTDTQYF
j_call: TRBJ1-6; cdr3_length: 15; clone_size: NA; v_call: TRBV7-3; d_call: NA; cdr3_nt: TGTGCCAGCAGCATAGCCGGGAACAACGGTTCACCCCTCCACTTT; cdr3_aa: CASSIAGNNGSPLHF
j_call: TRBJ2-5; cdr3_length: 15; clone_size: once; v_call: TRBV27; d_call: TRBD2; cdr3_nt: TGTGCCAGCAGTAGAGGGACTAGCGGTCAAGAGACCCAGTACTTC; cdr3_aa: CASSRGTSGQETQYF
j_call: TRBJ1-6; cdr3_length: 17; clone_size: NA; v_call: TRBV7-2; d_call: NA; cdr3_nt: TGTGCCAACAACTCGGGGGGCAGTTCGGGCTATAATTCACCCCTCCACTTT; cdr3_aa: CANNSGGSSGYNSPLHF
j_call: TRBJ1-1; cdr3_length: 12; clone_size: NA; v_call: TRBV2; d_call: TRBD1; cdr3_nt: TGTGCCAGCAGTGATGATGACAGGGTGGCTTTCTTT; cdr3_aa: CASSDDDRVAFF
j_call: TRBJ1-2; cdr3_length: 13; clone_size: NA; v_call: TRBV30; d_call: NA; cdr3_nt: TGTGCCTGGAGTACGCAGACAAGCTATGGCTACACCTTC; cdr3_aa: CAWSTQTSYGYTF
j_call: TRBJ1-4; cdr3_length: 13; clone_size: NA; v_call: TRBV19; d_call: NA; cdr3_nt: TGTGCCAGTGCACAGGGACGTAATGAAAAACTGTTTTTT; cdr3_aa: CASAQGRNEKLFF
j_call: TRBJ1-5; cdr3_length: 17; clone_size: NA; v_call: TRBV28; d_call: TRBD1; cdr3_nt: TGTGCCAGCAGCCGAGTTCTGGGACAGGTCGCAAATCAGCCCCAGCATTTT; cdr3_aa: CASSRVLGQVANQPQHF
j_call: TRBJ1-1; cdr3_length: 15; clone_size: NA; v_call: TRBV7-9; d_call: NA; cdr3_nt: TGTGCCAGCAGCTTAGAAGGGTTGTGGAGGACTGAAGCTTTCTTT; cdr3_aa: CASSLEGLWRTEAFF
j_call: TRBJ1-5; cdr3_length: 14; clone_size: NA; v_call: TRBV3-1/TRBV3-2; d_call: TRBD1; cdr3_nt: TGTGCCAGCAGTCCCGGGACAGGGAATCAGCCCCAGCATTTT; cdr3_aa: CASSPGTGNQPQHF
j_call: TRBJ2-7; cdr3_length: 13; clone_size: NA; v_call: TRBV30; d_call: NA; cdr3_nt: TGTGCCTGGAGTAGAGAGGGAGATAAAGAGCAGTACTTC; cdr3_aa: CAWSREGDKEQYF
j_call: TRBJ2-2; cdr3_length: 15; clone_size: NA; v_call: TRBV9; d_call: TRBD2; cdr3_nt: TGTGCCAGCAGCGAAAGACTAGCGTACACCGGGGAGCTGTTTTTT; cdr3_aa: CASSERLAYTGELFF
j_call: TRBJ2-1; cdr3_length: 16; clone_size: once; v_call: TRBV9; d_call: TRBD1; cdr3_nt: TGTGCCAGCAGCGTATACGGGACAGGGGGCTACAATGAGCAGTTCTTC; cdr3_aa: CASSVYGTGGYNEQFF
j_call: TRBJ1-1; cdr3_length: 15; clone_size: NA; v_call: TRBV10-3; d_call: NA; cdr3_nt: TGTGCCATCAGTGAGTCGGCACGTCGGGACACTGAAGCTTTCTTT; cdr3_aa: CAISESARRDTEAFF
j_call: TRBJ2-7; cdr3_length: 15; clone_size: NA; v_call: TRBV20-1; d_call: TRBD2; cdr3_nt: TGCAGTGCTAGTCAGGGACTAGCGGGACCCTACGAGCAGTACTTC; cdr3_aa: CSASQGLAGPYEQYF
j_call: TRBJ2-7; cdr3_length: 15; clone_size: NA; v_call: TRBV9; d_call: NA; cdr3_nt: TGTGCCAGCAGGGAGCCCCAAGCGACCTCCTACGAGCAGTACTTC; cdr3_aa: CASREPQATSYEQYF
j_call: TRBJ1-1; cdr3_length: 12; clone_size: NA; v_call: TRBV2; d_call: NA; cdr3_nt: TGTGCCAGCAGTGGTGGGGGGACTGAAGCTTTCTTT; cdr3_aa: CASSGGGTEAFF
j_call: TRBJ2-7; cdr3_length: 14; clone_size: NA; v_call: TRBV27; d_call: TRBD1; cdr3_nt: TGTGCCAGCAGAGAAAGGGACAGTTTGTACGAGCAGTACTTC; cdr3_aa: CASRERDSLYEQYF
j_call: TRBJ2-1; cdr3_length: 14; clone_size: NA; v_call: TRBV27; d_call: NA; cdr3_nt: TGTGCCACCACCCCCCTTTCAGGGTACAATGAGCAGTTCTTC; cdr3_aa: CATTPLSGYNEQFF
j_call: TRBJ2-5; cdr3_length: 16; clone_size: NA; v_call: TRBV27; d_call: NA; cdr3_nt: TGTGCCAGCAGTTCCTGGACCGGGAGTCGGCAAGAGACCCAGTACTTC; cdr3_aa: CASSSWTGSRQETQYF
j_call: TRBJ2-5; cdr3_length: 12; clone_size: NA; v_call: TRBV6-1; d_call: NA; cdr3_nt: TGTGCCAGCAGTAGGGGACAAGAGACCCAGTACTTC; cdr3_aa: CASSRGQETQYF
j_call: TRBJ2-2; cdr3_length: 15; clone_size: NA; v_call: TRBV6-4; d_call: NA; cdr3_nt: TGTGCCAGCAGTGACTCGACTAACGGGGCCGGGGAGCTGTTTTTT; cdr3_aa: CASSDSTNGAGELFF
j_call: TRBJ2-3; cdr3_length: 15; clone_size: many; v_call: TRBV2; d_call: NA; cdr3_nt: TGTGCCAGCAGTCGACCCGGTCTAGGGGCAGATACGCAGTATTTT; cdr3_aa: CASSRPGLGADTQYF
j_call: TRBJ2-7; cdr3_length: 15; clone_size: NA; v_call: TRBV5-1; d_call: NA; cdr3_nt: TGCGCCAGCAGCCGCCAGGGGGGAAGCTCCTACGAGCAGTACTTC; cdr3_aa: CASSRQGGSSYEQYF
j_call: TRBJ2-7; cdr3_length: 14; clone_size: NA; v_call: TRBV28; d_call: TRBD1; cdr3_nt: TGTGCCAGCAGTACAGGGGAAGGGGTCTACGAGCAGTACTTC; cdr3_aa: CASSTGEGVYEQYF
j_call: TRBJ2-3; cdr3_length: 19; clone_size: NA; v_call: TRBV9; d_call: TRBD2; cdr3_nt: TGTGCCAGCAGCGCCACTCTAGCGGGAGGCCGCGGGTTAACAGATACGCAGTATTTT; cdr3_aa: CASSATLAGGRGLTDTQYF
j_call: TRBJ2-2; cdr3_length: 16; clone_size: NA; v_call: TRBV9; d_call: NA; cdr3_nt: TGTGCCAGCAGCGAAATGTGGAGCGGGAACACCGGGGAGCTGTTTTTT; cdr3_aa: CASSEMWSGNTGELFF
j_call: TRBJ2-3; cdr3_length: 15; clone_size: NA; v_call: TRBV11-2; d_call: TRBD2; cdr3_nt: TGTGCCAGCAGCTTTGGACTAGCATTCACAGATACGCAGTATTTT; cdr3_aa: CASSFGLAFTDTQYF
j_call: TRBJ1-5; cdr3_length: 18; clone_size: few; v_call: TRBV6-1; d_call: NA; cdr3_nt: TGTGCCAGCAGTGTAGGGCAGGGGCCGCTTTATAGCAATCAGCCCCAGCATTTT; cdr3_aa: CASSVGQGPLYSNQPQHF
j_call: TRBJ2-3; cdr3_length: 15; clone_size: NA; v_call: TRBV7-9; d_call: TRBD2; cdr3_nt: TGTGCCAGCAGCTATCGAGCGGGGAGCACAGATACGCAGTATTTT; cdr3_aa: CASSYRAGSTDTQYF
j_call: TRBJ1-1; cdr3_length: 18; clone_size: NA; v_call: TRBV28; d_call: TRBD1; cdr3_nt: TGTGCCAGCAGTTTATTCCCCTTAGGGACAGGGCCGAGGACTGAAGCTTTCTTT; cdr3_aa: CASSLFPLGTGPRTEAFF
j_call: TRBJ1-6; cdr3_length: 15; clone_size: once; v_call: TRBV27; d_call: NA; cdr3_nt: TGTGCCAGCCGGTCGGACAGTTCGTATAATTCACCCCTCCACTTT; cdr3_aa: CASRSDSSYNSPLHF
j_call: TRBJ1-5; cdr3_length: 13; clone_size: NA; v_call: TRBV29-1; d_call: NA; cdr3_nt: TGCAGCGTTTTGGAGGGAAACAATCAGCCCCAGCATTTT; cdr3_aa: CSVLEGNNQPQHF
j_call: TRBJ2-3; cdr3_length: 11; clone_size: NA; v_call: TRBV5-1; d_call: NA; cdr3_nt: TGCGCCAGCAGCTTTGACAATACGCAGTATTTT; cdr3_aa: CASSFDNTQYF
j_call: TRBJ2-3; cdr3_length: 15; clone_size: NA; v_call: TRBV10-3; d_call: NA; cdr3_nt: TGTGCCATCAAGGCAAGCGGGTCTAACACAGATACGCAGTATTTT; cdr3_aa: CAIKASGSNTDTQYF
j_call: TRBJ2-6; cdr3_length: 14; clone_size: NA; v_call: TRBV29-1; d_call: NA; cdr3_nt: TGCAGCGTTGCGGTACTCTCTGGGGCCAACGTCCTGACTTTC; cdr3_aa: CSVAVLSGANVLTF